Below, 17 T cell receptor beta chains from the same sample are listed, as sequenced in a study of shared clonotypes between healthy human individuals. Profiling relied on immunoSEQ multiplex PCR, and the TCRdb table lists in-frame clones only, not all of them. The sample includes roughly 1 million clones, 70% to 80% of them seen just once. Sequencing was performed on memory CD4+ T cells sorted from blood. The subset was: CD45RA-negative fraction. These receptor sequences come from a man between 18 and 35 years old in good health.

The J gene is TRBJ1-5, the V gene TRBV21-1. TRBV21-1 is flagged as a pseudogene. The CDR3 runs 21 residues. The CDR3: CASSKVRYGGRVAHIHQPQHF. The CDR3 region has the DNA TGTGCCAGCAGCAAAGTACGCTACGGGGGACGGGTCGCCCATATTCATCAGCCCCAGCATTTT.

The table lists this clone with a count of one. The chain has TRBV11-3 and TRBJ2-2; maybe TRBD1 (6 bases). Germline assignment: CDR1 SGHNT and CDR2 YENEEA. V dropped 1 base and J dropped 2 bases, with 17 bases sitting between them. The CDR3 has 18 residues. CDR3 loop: CASSLGAWGRINTGELFF. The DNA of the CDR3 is TGTGCCAGCAGCTTAGGGGCGTGGGGGCGAATAAACACCGGGGAGCTGTTTTTT.

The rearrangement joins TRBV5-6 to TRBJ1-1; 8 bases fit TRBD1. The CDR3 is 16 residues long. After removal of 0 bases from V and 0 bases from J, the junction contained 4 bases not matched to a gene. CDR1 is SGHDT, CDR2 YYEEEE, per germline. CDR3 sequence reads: CASSLGTGRMNTEAFF. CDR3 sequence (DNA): TGTGCCAGCAGCTTGGGGACAGGGAGAATGAACACTGAAGCTTTCTTT. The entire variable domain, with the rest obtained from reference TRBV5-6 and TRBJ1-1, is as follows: DAGVTQSPTHLIKTRGQQVTLRCSPKSGHDTVSWYQQALGQGPQFIFQYYEEEERQRGNFPDRFSGHQFPNYSSELNVNALLLGDSALYLCASSLGTGRMNTEAFFGQGTRLTVV.

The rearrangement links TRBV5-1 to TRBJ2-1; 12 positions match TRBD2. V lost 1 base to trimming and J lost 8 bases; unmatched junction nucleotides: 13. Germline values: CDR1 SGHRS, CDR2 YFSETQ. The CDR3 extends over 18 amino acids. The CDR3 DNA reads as TGCGCCAGCAGCTTGACGCTAGCGGGGGGGCATAGGTTCGATGAGCAGTTCTTC. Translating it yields CASSLTLAGGHRFDEQFF. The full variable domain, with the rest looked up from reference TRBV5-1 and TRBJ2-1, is KAGVTQTPRYLIKTRGQQVTLSCSPISGHRSVSWYQQTPGQGLQFLFEYFSETQRNKGNFPGRFSGRQFSNSRSEMNVSTLELGDSALYLCASSLTLAGGHRFDEQFFGPGTRLTVL.

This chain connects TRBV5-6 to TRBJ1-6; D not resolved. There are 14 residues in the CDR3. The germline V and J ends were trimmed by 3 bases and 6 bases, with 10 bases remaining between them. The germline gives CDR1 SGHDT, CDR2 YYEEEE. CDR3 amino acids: CASSSSRINSPLHF. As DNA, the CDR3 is TGTGCCAGCAGCTCCTCGCGTATTAATTCACCCCTCCACTTT. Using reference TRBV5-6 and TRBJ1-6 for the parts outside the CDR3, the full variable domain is DAGVTQSPTHLIKTRGQQVTLRCSPKSGHDTVSWYQQALGQGPQFIFQYYEEEERQRGNFPDRFSGHQFPNYSSELNVNALLLGDSALYLCASSSSRINSPLHFGNGTRLTVT.

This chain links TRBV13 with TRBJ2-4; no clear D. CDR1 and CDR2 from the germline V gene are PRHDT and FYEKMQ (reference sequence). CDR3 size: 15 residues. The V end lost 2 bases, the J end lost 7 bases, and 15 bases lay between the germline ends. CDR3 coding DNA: TGTGCCAGCAGCTTAAATTCAGGTCTGGCGAACATTCAGTACTTC. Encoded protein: CASSLNSGLANIQYF.

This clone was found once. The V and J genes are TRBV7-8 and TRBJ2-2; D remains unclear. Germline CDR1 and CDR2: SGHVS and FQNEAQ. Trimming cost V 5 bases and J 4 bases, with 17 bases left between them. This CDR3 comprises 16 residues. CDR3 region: CASSPHERLATGELFF. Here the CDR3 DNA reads TGTGCCAGCAGCCCCCACGAGAGGTTGGCCACCGGGGAGCTGTTTTTT.

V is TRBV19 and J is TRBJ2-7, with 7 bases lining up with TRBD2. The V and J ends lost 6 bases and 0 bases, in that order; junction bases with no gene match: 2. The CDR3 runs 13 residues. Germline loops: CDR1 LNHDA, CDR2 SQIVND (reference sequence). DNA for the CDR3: TGTGCCAGTAGGGGGGACTACTCCTACGAGCAGTACTTC. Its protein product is CASRGDYSYEQYF.

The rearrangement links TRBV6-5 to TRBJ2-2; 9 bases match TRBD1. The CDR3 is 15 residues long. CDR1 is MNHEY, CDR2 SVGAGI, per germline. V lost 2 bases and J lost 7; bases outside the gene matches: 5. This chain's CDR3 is CASSYQDRGGGELFF. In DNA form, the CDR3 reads TGTGCCAGCAGTTACCAGGACAGGGGCGGCGGGGAGCTGTTTTTT.

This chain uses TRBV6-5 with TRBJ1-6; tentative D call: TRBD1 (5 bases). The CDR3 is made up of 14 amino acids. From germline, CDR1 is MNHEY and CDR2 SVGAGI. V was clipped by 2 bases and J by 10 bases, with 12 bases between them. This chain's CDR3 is CASSYGQGGSPLHF. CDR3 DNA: TGTGCCAGCAGTTACGGGCAGGGCGGCTCACCCCTCCACTTT.

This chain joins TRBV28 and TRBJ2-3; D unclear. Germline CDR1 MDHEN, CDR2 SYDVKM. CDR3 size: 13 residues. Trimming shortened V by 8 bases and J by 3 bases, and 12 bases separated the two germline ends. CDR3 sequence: CASRPALTDTQYF. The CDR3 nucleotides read TGTGCCAGCCGCCCGGCCCTGACAGATACGCAGTATTTT.

The CDR3 coding sequence is TGCGCCAGCAGCACGGAGGGACCCTACGAGCAGTACTTC. It yields the protein CASSTEGPYEQYF. The chain employs TRBV5-1 and TRBJ2-7, with D possibly TRBD2 on 6 matching bases. Germline V gene data show CDR1 as SGHRS and CDR2 as YFSETQ. Trimming took 4 bases from V and 2 from J, leaving 10 bases between them. The CDR3 loop spans 13 amino acids. The complete variable domain, with remaining parts taken from reference TRBV5-1 and TRBJ2-7, reads KAGVTQTPRYLIKTRGQQVTLSCSPISGHRSVSWYQQTPGQGLQFLFEYFSETQRNKGNFPGRFSGRQFSNSRSEMNVSTLELGDSALYLCASSTEGPYEQYFGPGTRLTVT.

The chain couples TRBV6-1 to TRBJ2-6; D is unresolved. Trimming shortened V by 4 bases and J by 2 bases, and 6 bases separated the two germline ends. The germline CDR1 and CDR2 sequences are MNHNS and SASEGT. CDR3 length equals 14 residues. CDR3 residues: CASSVGAGANVLTF. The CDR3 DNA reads TGTGCCAGCAGTGTGGGCGCTGGGGCCAACGTCCTGACTTTC.

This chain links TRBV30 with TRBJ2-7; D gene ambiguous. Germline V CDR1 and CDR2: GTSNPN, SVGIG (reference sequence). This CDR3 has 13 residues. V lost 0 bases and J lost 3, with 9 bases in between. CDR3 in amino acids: CAWSVPGYYEQYF. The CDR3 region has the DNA TGTGCCTGGAGTGTCCCCGGTTACTACGAGCAGTACTTC.

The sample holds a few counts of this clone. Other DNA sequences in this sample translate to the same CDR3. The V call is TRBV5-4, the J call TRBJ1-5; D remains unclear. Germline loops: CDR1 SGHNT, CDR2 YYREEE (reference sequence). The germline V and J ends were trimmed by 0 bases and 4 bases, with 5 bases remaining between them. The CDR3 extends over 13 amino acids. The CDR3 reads CASSLDRNQPQHF. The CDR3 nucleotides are TGTGCCAGCAGCTTGGACAGAAATCAGCCCCAGCATTTT.

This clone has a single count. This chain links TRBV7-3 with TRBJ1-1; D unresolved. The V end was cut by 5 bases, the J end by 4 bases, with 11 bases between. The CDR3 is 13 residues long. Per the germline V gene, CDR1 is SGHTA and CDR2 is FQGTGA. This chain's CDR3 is CASSLAVGTEAFF. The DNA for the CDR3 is TGTGCCAGCAGCCTCGCCGTCGGCACTGAAGCTTTCTTT.

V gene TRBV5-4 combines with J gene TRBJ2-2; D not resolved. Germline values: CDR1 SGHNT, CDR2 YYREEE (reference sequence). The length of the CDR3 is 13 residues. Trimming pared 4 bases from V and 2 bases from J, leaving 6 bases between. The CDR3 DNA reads TGTGCCAGCAGCGCCGCAAACACCGGGGAGCTGTTTTTT. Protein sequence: CASSAANTGELFF.